This T cell receptor beta chain was observed in a study of blood T cell repertoires in COVID-19. Germline V gene data show CDR1 as MNHEY and CDR2 as SMNVEV (reference sequence). CDR3 length equals 18 residues. The J segment lost 3 bases and the V segment lost 6 bases, leaving 15 bases of the junction unmatched. As handled by the study authors: It was from reference gene primer amplification that nucleated cell counts were estimated. Libraries were prepared by immunoSEQ multiplex PCR; TCRdb keeps only in-frame clonotypes and omits some of them. For V, J and clone size, that table is used; D and trimming come from the DNA. This sample has about 270,000 clones, with just under 90% found just once.

The receptor was isolated from a woman younger than 45 with acute COVID-19. Sequencing input: PBMCs or T cells enriched from blood (not recorded which). The rearrangement links TRBV27 to TRBJ2-2; 8 bases align to TRBD1. The CDR3 sequence is CASSNFRRDRIYTGELFF. The CDR3 nucleotides are TGTGCCAGCAGCAACTTTCGACGGGACAGGATATACACCGGGGAGCTGTTTTTT.